This T cell receptor (beta chain) was observed in a study of shared clonotypes between healthy human individuals. Cells designated naive CD8 were CD45RO-negative and were positively selected for CCR7, with terminally differentiated effector memory CD45RA+ cells excluded. The CDR3 spans 17 residues. CDR1 is LGHNA, CDR2 YSLEER, per germline. V lost 3 bases and J lost 4, with 22 bases in between. At deep level, the assay was performed. Profiled with immunoSEQ multiplex PCR; TCRdb holds only in-frame clones, not every one. The sample holds millions of clones, approximately 94% seen once. The origin of this receptor is a man aged 18 to 29 in good health. The sequenced sample was naive CD8+ T cells sorted from blood. This chain joins TRBV4-3 and TRBJ2-7; D not resolved. The CDR3 DNA follows: TGCGCCAGCAGCCATCCCCCCGGACCTGCCAGAAGTTACGAGCAGTACTTC. It is translated as CASSHPPGPARSYEQYF.